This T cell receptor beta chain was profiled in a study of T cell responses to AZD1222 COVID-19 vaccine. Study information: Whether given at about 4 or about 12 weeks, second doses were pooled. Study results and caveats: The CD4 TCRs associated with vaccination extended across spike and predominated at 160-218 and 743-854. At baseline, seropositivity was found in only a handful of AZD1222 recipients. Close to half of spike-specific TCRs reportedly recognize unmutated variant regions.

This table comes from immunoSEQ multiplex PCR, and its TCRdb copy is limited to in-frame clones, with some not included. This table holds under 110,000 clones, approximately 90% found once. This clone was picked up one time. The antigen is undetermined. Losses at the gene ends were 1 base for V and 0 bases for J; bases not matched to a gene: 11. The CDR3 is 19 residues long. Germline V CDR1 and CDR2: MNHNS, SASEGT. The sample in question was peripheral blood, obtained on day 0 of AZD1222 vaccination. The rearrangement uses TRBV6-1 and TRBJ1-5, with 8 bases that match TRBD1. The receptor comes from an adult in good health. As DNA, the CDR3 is TGTGCCAGCAGTGAAGTTCGGGGACAGGACCATTATAGCAATCAGCCCCAGCATTTT. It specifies CASSEVRGQDHYSNQPQHF.